The rows below give T cell receptor beta chains drawn from one sample of a study of cytomegalovirus exposure and HLA in healthy donors. Repertoires were generated with immunoSEQ multiplex PCR, while TCRdb's copy carries only in-frame clones and drops some. The sample lists 65,000 to 70,000 clones; around three quarters were seen once. The sample comprised PBMCs. The source of these receptors is a man aged 45-65 years in good health and CMV-seronegative. Both conserved end residues are part of each CDR3. The order of the fields is V gene, CDR3 length, D gene, clone size, J gene, CDR3 DNA, CDR3 protein. D genes are given only for firm matches. Clone size is not always given. Where it is, it says once, few, many or a class for expanded clones.

TRBV29-1	12	.	.	TRBJ1-1	TGCAGCGTTGGATTACAGAACACTGAAGCTTTCTTT	CSVGLQNTEAFF
TRBV14	13	.	.	TRBJ1-1	TGTGCCAGCAGCCTCCGGGGGTACACTGAAGCTTTCTTT	CASSLRGYTEAFF
TRBV28	16	TRBD1	.	TRBJ2-3	TGTGCCAGCAGTTTAAGGGACAGAATTAGCACAGATACGCAGTATTTT	CASSLRDRISTDTQYF
TRBV21-1	17	.	.	TRBJ1-2	TGTGCCAGCAGCAACCCCAGGGGGCATTGTAAAAACTATGGCTACACCTTC	CASSNPRGHCKNYGYTF
TRBV11-2	15	.	.	TRBJ2-7	TGTGCCAGCAGCGTCGGACAACTCGAAATCTACGAGCAGTACTTC	CASSVGQLEIYEQYF
TRBV28	13	.	.	TRBJ1-2	TGTGCCAGCTTAAGGACAGAGAATAATGGCTACACCTTC	CASLRTENNGYTF
TRBV10-1	17	TRBD2	.	TRBJ2-2	TGCGCCAGCAGTGCGGGAGGGTTCGATAGGACCCCCGGGGAGCTGTTTTTT	CASSAGGFDRTPGELFF
TRBV11-2	15	TRBD2	.	TRBJ2-5	TGTGCCAGCAGCTTAAACGGACTAGCGGGAGAGACCCAGTACTTC	CASSLNGLAGETQYF
TRBV21-1	12	.	.	TRBJ1-2	TGTGCCAGCAGCCCCGGAGTATATGGCTACACCTTC	CASSPGVYGYTF
TRBV5-6	16	TRBD1	.	TRBJ2-5	TGTGCCAGCAGCCAAGGACAGGCCCCCAAAGGGGAGACCCAGTACTTC	CASSQGQAPKGETQYF
TRBV28	11	.	.	TRBJ1-4	TGTGCCAGCTTATACGGTGAAAAACTGTTTTTT	CASLYGEKLFF
TRBV4-1	15	.	.	TRBJ2-7	TGCGCCAGCAGCCAAGAACTGGGCTTATCCTACGAGCAGTACTTC	CASSQELGLSYEQYF
TRBV29-1	10	.	once	TRBJ1-2	TGCAGCGTTTCCGGCGGGGGCTACACCTTC	CSVSGGGYTF
TRBV25-1	11	.	.	TRBJ2-1	TGTGCCAGCAACCGGGGAGTTGAGCAGTTCTTC	CASNRGVEQFF
TRBV5-1	16	TRBD1	.	TRBJ1-3	TGCGCCAGCACCCAACTTGGGACAGGGGCTGGAAACACCATATATTTT	CASTQLGTGAGNTIYF
TRBV7-8	11	.	few	TRBJ1-4	TGTGCCAGCTCTTCCTCCGAAAAACTGTTTTTT	CASSSSEKLFF
TRBV7-2	15	TRBD1	.	TRBJ2-7	TGTGCCAGCAGCTTCTACCGGGACAGGGGCAGTGGGCAGTACTTC	CASSFYRDRGSGQYF
TRBV6-5	12	.	.	TRBJ1-2	TGTGCCAGCAAAGACAGGTCCTATGGCTACACCTTC	CASKDRSYGYTF
TRBV2	14	TRBD2	.	TRBJ2-2	TGTGCCAGCAGGCGACTAGCGGACACCGGGGAGCTGTTTTTT	CASRRLADTGELFF
TRBV19	13	TRBD1	.	TRBJ1-6	TGTGCCAGCGGACAGGGAAAGAATTCACCCCTCCACTTT	CASGQGKNSPLHF
TRBV7-2	14	.	.	TRBJ2-1	TGTGCCAGCAGCTTAGCCCCTTTTTACAATGAGCAGTTCTTC	CASSLAPFYNEQFF
TRBV10-2	13	.	once	TRBJ1-2	TGCGCCAGCAGTGAAAGCAGGGTCTATGGCTACACCTTC	CASSESRVYGYTF
TRBV10-3	13	.	.	TRBJ1-1	TGTGCCATCAGTGATGCAGTGAACACTGAAGCTTTCTTT	CAISDAVNTEAFF
TRBV19	14	TRBD1	.	TRBJ1-2	TGTGCCAGTAGTGTCGGACAGGGAGCGGGTGGCTACACCTTC	CASSVGQGAGGYTF
TRBV19	18	.	.	TRBJ2-2	TGTGCCAGTAGTATATTTGCCCGCGCGGGACGTAGAAGCGGGGAGCTGTTTTTT	CASSIFARAGRRSGELFF
TRBV7-6	13	TRBD1	.	TRBJ1-1	TGTGCCAGCAGCCCATCAGGGGGCACTGAAGCTTTCTTT	CASSPSGGTEAFF
TRBV11-2	15	.	few	TRBJ2-1	TGTGCCAGCAGCTTAGGAGGGGGTCGCTACAATGAGCAGTTCTTC	CASSLGGGRYNEQFF
TRBV30	14	.	.	TRBJ1-2	TGTGCCTGGAGTCCCAGGACTGCCAACTATGGCTACACCTTC	CAWSPRTANYGYTF
TRBV5-6	12	.	.	TRBJ1-4	TGTGCCAGCAGCTTGAGGCAGGGTGTACTGTTTTTT	CASSLRQGVLFF
TRBV7-3	16	.	few	TRBJ2-2	TGTGCCAGCAGCTCATCCGGGACAATGAACACCGGGGAGCTGTTTTTT	CASSSSGTMNTGELFF
TRBV18	18	TRBD2	.	TRBJ2-2	TGTGCCAGCTCACCACCCGGACTAGCGATTTCGAGCACCGGGGAGCTGTTTTTT	CASSPPGLAISSTGELFF
TRBV6-4	14	TRBD2	.	TRBJ2-2	TGTGCCAGCAGCCATAGCGGGACTCAAGGGGAGCTGTTTTTT	CASSHSGTQGELFF
TRBV5-4	15	.	few	TRBJ1-6	TGTGCCAGCAGCTTGGACGGGAACGATAATTCACCCCTCCACTTT	CASSLDGNDNSPLHF
TRBV11-2	13	.	.	TRBJ1-4	TGTGCCAGCAGCTTAACAGTTAATGAAAAACTGTTTTTT	CASSLTVNEKLFF
TRBV5-1	17	.	.	TRBJ2-2	TGCGCCAGGGAAGCGGGCGACAGACCGCGAGGCACCGGGGAGCTGTTTTTT	CAREAGDRPRGTGELFF
TRBV4-1	15	TRBD1	.	TRBJ2-7	TGCGCCAGCAGCCAGGATGGGACAGGGGACTACGAGCAGTACTTC	CASSQDGTGDYEQYF
TRBV7-9	16	TRBD1	.	TRBJ2-3	TGTGCCAGCAGCTTAAGAGGGGGCCCGAGCACAGATACGCAGTATTTT	CASSLRGGPSTDTQYF
TRBV9	13	.	.	TRBJ2-7	TGTGCCAGCAGCGTAGGGGGCCGAGACGAGCAGTACTTC	CASSVGGRDEQYF
TRBV28	13	TRBD1	.	TRBJ1-2	TGTGCCAGCAGGCAACAGGGGTGGTACGGCTACACCTTC	CASRQQGWYGYTF
TRBV28	19	.	.	TRBJ2-7	TGTGCCAGCAGTTTACTCTGGGCGCGGGGGACAAAAGACTCCTACGAGCAGTACTTC	CASSLLWARGTKDSYEQYF
TRBV30	14	.	once	TRBJ1-5	TGTGCCTGGAGTAGAGGACTGGGCAATCAGCCCCAGCATTTT	CAWSRGLGNQPQHF
TRBV11-3	14	TRBD1	.	TRBJ1-1	TGTGCCAGCAGCTTAACCACAGGGGACACTGAAGCTTTCTTT	CASSLTTGDTEAFF
TRBV30	13	.	.	TRBJ1-1	TGTGCCTGGAGCCTCGACACGAACACTGAAGCTTTCTTT	CAWSLDTNTEAFF